The TCR beta chain described here comes from a study of blood T cells in healthy people across ages. Alongside a J-beta primer mix, a sample-barcoded 5' primer served in a second PCR lasting about 6 to 11 cycles. TCRdb used MiXCR to reprocess the 5' RACE reads, holding one entry per CDR3 protein. Of around 500,000 distinct CDR3 sequences in the sample, about 25% were seen once. V dropped 2 bases and J dropped 7; count of bases not matched to a gene: 5. The CDR3 sequence is 13 residues long. CDR1 and CDR2 (germline): GTSNPN, SVGIG (reference sequence). The data also belong to a second study, concerning T cells of mothers and their children.

The V call is TRBV30, the J call TRBJ1-1, with TRBD1 matching 9 bases. The specimen was blood. This TCR came from a boy between 2 and 10 years old in good health. For the CDR3, the DNA is TGTGCCTGGAGTCGCGAGGACAGGGGTGAAGCTTTCTTT. Encoded protein: CAWSREDRGEAFF.